Detailed here is one T cell receptor (beta chain). Its antigen is unknown. The sample contains more than one DNA sequence encoding this CDR3. The data originate from a study of cytomegalovirus exposure and HLA in healthy donors. The PCR used 60 Vbeta and 13 Jbeta primers. TCRdb's table, derived via immunoSEQ multiplex PCR, lists solely in-frame clones and lacks some. The sample yields about 200,000 clones, roughly 74% seen once. Whole-study results and caveats: A later analysis by the authors found several of the most significant clusters apparently linked to common viral pathogens.

The source of this sequence is a woman aged 25 to 39 in good health and CMV-seronegative. The material sequenced was PBMCs.

This chain's CDR3 is CAISQGLAGAPGELFF. The CDR3 coding sequence is TGTGCCATCAGCCAGGGACTAGCGGGAGCCCCCGGGGAGCTGTTTTTT. The chain uses TRBV10-3 and TRBJ2-2, with 14 bases matching TRBD2. CDR3 length: 16 residues. Germline V CDR1 and CDR2: ENHRY, SYGVKD. V lost 6 bases and J lost 6; bases outside the gene matches: 6.